Sequencing of this T cell receptor beta chain was carried out in a study of blood T cell repertoires in COVID-19. TCRdb's copy holds only in-frame clones and misses some; the assay was immunoSEQ multiplex PCR. The repertoire consists of 130,000 to 150,000 clones, with 80% occurring once and the leading ten covering 10% to 15%. The CDR3 contains 16 residues. V dropped 4 bases and J dropped 4 bases, with 19 bases sitting between them. CDR1 SGHNT and CDR2 YYREEE come from the germline V gene (reference sequence). Sequenced sample: peripheral blood. This sequence joins TRBV5-4 and TRBJ2-3; D is possibly TRBD1 (8 bases). This TCR was sampled from a man in his 60s with active or convalescent COVID-19. The CDR3 loop is CASSELTGGEADTQYF. The CDR3 DNA reads as TGTGCCAGCAGCGAATTAACAGGGGGGGAGGCAGATACGCAGTATTTT.